The 32 T cell receptor beta chains below were found in one sample sequenced in a study of regulatory T cells in long-lasting Graves disease. For TCR beta, libraries came from iRepertoire HTBI primers and Arm-PCR of CDR3 regions. In TCRdb, the multiplex PCR reads were re-called with MiXCR into one record per CDR3 protein. Among nearly 350,000 distinct CDR3 sequences, around a fifth were seen once, and the ten largest hold less than 35%. Sample time point: persistent/refractory GD, antithyroid drugs over 5 years with positive TRAb. From RNA extracted from PBMCs, the TCR library was made. Specimen: peripheral blood mononuclear cells (PBMCs), collected when the disease was refractory, from a patient treated with antithyroid drugs. These receptors were collected from a female donor with Graves disease.

This clonotype was picked up many times. This rearrangement joins TRBV24-1 to TRBJ2-7, with D possibly being TRBD1 (5 bases). The CDR3 covers 14 residues. The V end lost 5 bases, the J end lost 2 bases, and 12 bases lay between the germline ends. CDR1 is KGHDR and CDR2 is SFDVKD in the germline V gene. CDR3 amino acids: CATSATDRTYEQYF. The CDR3 coding sequence is TGTGCCACCAGTGCAACAGACAGAACCTACGAGCAGTACTTC.

This rearrangement joins TRBV28 to TRBJ2-5; 8 nucleotides agree with TRBD1. This CDR3 is built from 18 residues. The germline CDR1 and CDR2 sequences are MDHEN and SYDVKM. Trimming took 3 bases from V and 5 from J; bases not matched to a gene: 17. This CDR3 is CASSFLIGRTGLAETQYF. In DNA form, the CDR3 reads TGTGCCAGCAGTTTCCTCATCGGTCGGACAGGGCTGGCGGAGACCCAGTACTTC.

The rearrangement uses TRBV19 and TRBJ1-1; D is perhaps TRBD1 (5 bases). The CDR3 sequence is 15 residues long. Germline values: CDR1 LNHDA, CDR2 SQIVND (reference sequence). Trimming stripped 7 bases from V and 2 bases from J, with 17 bases between. CDR3 residues: CASTKMGPLNTEAFF. The CDR3 DNA reads TGTGCCAGTACAAAAATGGGACCATTAAACACTGAAGCTTTCTTT.

This clonotype occurred a few times. This rearrangement joins TRBV10-3 to TRBJ1-4; D is uncertain. The germline gives CDR1 ENHRY, CDR2 SYGVKD. V lost 9 bases to trimming and J lost 10 bases, with 18 bases between them. The CDR3 spans 13 residues. This CDR3 reads CAISDGPGRKLFF. In DNA form, the CDR3 reads TGTGCCATTTCGGACGGACCCGGGCGAAAACTGTTTTTT.

The chain links TRBV29-1 to TRBJ2-7; possibly TRBD1 for D (6 bases). The CDR3 runs to 15 residues. The germline gives CDR1 SQVTM, CDR2 ANQGSEA. V lost 3 bases and J 2 bases, leaving 17 bases between the germline ends. The CDR3, as DNA: TGCAGCGTTGAGGGGTATGGGGACACCGCCTACGAGCAGTACTTC. The encoded protein is CSVEGYGDTAYEQYF.

This chain joins TRBV4-1 and TRBJ2-7; the D gene is possibly TRBD1 (6 bases). The V end was cut by 2 bases, the J end by 0 bases, with 14 bases between. Germline V lookup: CDR1 MGHRA, CDR2 YSYEKL. The CDR3 sequence is 16 residues long. CDR3 in amino acids: CASSQTGPFLSYEQYF. DNA of the CDR3: TGCGCCAGCAGCCAAACAGGGCCCTTCCTCTCCTACGAGCAGTACTTC.

Ten or more counts support this clonotype. The V and J genes are TRBV27 and TRBJ1-2; maybe TRBD1 (6 bases). The CDR3 spans 13 residues. Germline V gene sequence: CDR1 MNHEY, CDR2 SMNVEV (reference sequence). The V end was cut by 6 bases, the J end by 8 bases, with 16 bases between. CDR3 nucleotide sequence: TGTGCCAGCAGGCCAACAGGGTCGGGAGGCTACACCTTC. Protein product: CASRPTGSGGYTF.

This clonotype was seen ten or more times. The chain combines TRBV13 with TRBJ2-2, with 8 nucleotides matching TRBD1. This CDR3 is built from 13 residues. J lost 6 bases, V lost 8 bases, and 5 bases had no gene match. In germline, CDR1 is PRHDT, CDR2 FYEKMQ (reference sequence). Here the CDR3 DNA reads TGTGCCAGCCGTGGACAGGGCTCCGGGGAGCTGTTTTTT. Protein: CASRGQGSGELFF.

This clonotype showed up many times. The chain carries TRBV7-2 and TRBJ2-7; D is unresolved. V gave up 5 bases and J gave up 2 bases, with 16 bases separating them. From germline, CDR1 is SGHTA and CDR2 FQGNSA. This CDR3 is 15 amino acids long. This chain's CDR3 is CASSLLGSVTYEQYF. The CDR3 region has the DNA TGTGCCAGCAGCCTATTAGGGTCTGTTACCTACGAGCAGTACTTC.

This chain links TRBV7-9 with TRBJ1-3; TRBD1 matches 8 bases. Germline lookup yields CDR1 SEHNR and CDR2 FQNEAQ (reference sequence). The CDR3 length is 14 residues. V was clipped by 6 bases and J by 4 bases; unmatched bases: 5. Here the CDR3 DNA reads TGTGCCAGCAGGCCAGGACAGGGAGGAAACACCATATATTTT. Protein product: CASRPGQGGNTIYF.

This clonotype came up a few times. V gene TRBV20-1 combines with J gene TRBJ1-3; possibly TRBD1 for D (5 bases). The CDR3 is 16 amino acids. Germline CDR1 and CDR2: DFQATT and SNEGSKA (reference sequence). Trimming removed 3 bases from V and 0 bases from J, with 15 bases in between. The CDR3 sequence is CSARWGNSNSGNTIYF. In DNA form, the CDR3 reads TGCAGTGCTAGGTGGGGCAATTCTAACTCTGGAAACACCATATATTTT.

Worth noting for this clonotype: A clone one base away is much larger, so this may be a read error. The gene calls are TRBV3-1 and TRBJ1-2; D is undetermined. Deletions cut 4 bases from V and 8 bases from J, with 14 bases between. Looked up from germline, CDR1 is LGHDT and CDR2 is YNNKEL (reference sequence). CDR3 length: 13 amino acids. In DNA, the CDR3 is TGTGCCAGCAGCCCTCTCCAGTATGCAGGCTACACCTTC. Translation gives CASSPLQYAGYTF.

V and J are TRBV5-1 and TRBJ1-2, with D unresolved. Trimming shortened V by 3 bases and J by 4 bases, and 13 bases separated the two germline ends. The CDR3 is made up of 14 amino acids. CDR1 is SGHRS, CDR2 YFSETQ, per germline. The CDR3, as DNA: TGCGCCAGCAGCTCACTTAGGGCCACCTATGGCTACACCTTC. This translates into CASSSLRATYGYTF.

This clonotype was counted many times. J is TRBJ1-5 and V is TRBV30; TRBD1 matches 8 bases. The CDR3 loop spans 13 amino acids. CDR1 and CDR2 from the germline V gene are GTSNPN and SVGIG (reference sequence). V was clipped by 1 base and J by 6 bases; unmatched bases: 2. CDR3 nucleotides: TGTGCCTGGAGTGGGACAGGGATTCAGCCCCAGCATTTT. The encoded protein is CAWSGTGIQPQHF.

There are many counts of this clonotype. This chain connects TRBV24-1 to TRBJ1-4, with 8 bases matching TRBD1. The V segment lost 4 bases and the J segment 7 bases; nucleotides outside the gene matches: 7. CDR1 is KGHDR, CDR2 SFDVKD, per germline. This CDR3 comprises 15 residues. CDR3 coding DNA: TGTGCCACCAGTGACGGGGGCGACAGGGGTGAAAAACTGTTTTTT. It encodes CATSDGGDRGEKLFF.

The sample holds a few counts of this clonotype. The chain has TRBV7-9 and TRBJ2-2, with D possibly TRBD2 on 5 matching bases. Trimming removed 7 bases from V and 0 bases from J, with 9 bases in between. CDR1 SEHNR and CDR2 FQNEAQ come from the germline V gene (reference sequence). The CDR3 runs to 14 residues. The CDR3 protein is CASMERANTGELFF. CDR3 bases: TGTGCCAGCATGGAGAGGGCGAACACCGGGGAGCTGTTTTTT.

In its sample, this clonotype was seen many times. J is TRBJ2-7 and V is TRBV7-2; maybe TRBD2 (6 bases). Germline V lookup: CDR1 SGHTA, CDR2 FQGNSA. This CDR3 is 14 amino acids long. V shed 0 bases and J shed 1 base, with 7 bases lying between them. The CDR3: CASSLARGSYEQYF. For the CDR3, the DNA is TGTGCCAGCAGCTTAGCGCGGGGTTCCTACGAGCAGTACTTC.

The J gene is TRBJ2-4, the V gene TRBV5-6; 8 bases fit TRBD1. Germline CDR1 reads SGHDT; CDR2 reads YYEEEE. The V and J ends lost 4 bases and 1 base, in that order; junction bases with no gene match: 1. There are 14 residues in the CDR3. The CDR3 region is CASSRTGAKNIQYF. The CDR3 DNA follows: TGTGCCAGCAGCAGGACAGGGGCCAAAAACATTCAGTACTTC.

The V call is TRBV7-2, the J call TRBJ2-7; maybe TRBD2 (7 bases). CDR1 is SGHTA and CDR2 is FQGNSA in the germline V gene. This CDR3 comprises 16 residues. V was trimmed by 1 base and J by 6 bases, leaving 19 bases between them. In DNA, the CDR3 is TGTGCCAGCAGCTTAGGAATAAGGGGGGGGGCAGGCGAGCAGTACTTC. Its protein is CASSLGIRGGAGEQYF.

This clonotype has only a few counts. The genes are TRBV12-3 or TRBV12-4 and TRBJ2-3; 8 nucleotides align to TRBD1. Trimming took 5 bases from V and 0 from J; bases not matched to a gene: 4. The length of the CDR3 is 15 residues. As DNA, the CDR3 is TGTGCCAGCAGTCGAAGGACAGGGAGCACAGATACGCAGTATTTT. It specifies CASSRRTGSTDTQYF.

This clonotype was counted a few times. The chain links TRBV20-1 to TRBJ1-5; D is unclear. This CDR3 contains 13 residues. V was cut by 4 bases and J by 1 base, with 8 bases left in between. Germline lookup yields CDR1 DFQATT and CDR2 SNEGSKA (reference sequence). CDR3 nucleotides: TGCAGTGCTAACCTCGGCAGCAATCAGCCCCAGCATTTT. Translation: CSANLGSNQPQHF.

This clonotype came up many times. The chain combines TRBV12-3 or TRBV12-4 with TRBJ1-5; possible D gene TRBD1, 6 bases. V was cut by 2 bases and J by 6 bases, with 14 bases left in between. The CDR3 loop spans 15 amino acids. The CDR3 spells CASSLMGALGQPQHF. CDR3 DNA sequence: TGTGCCAGCAGTTTAATGGGGGCGTTAGGTCAGCCCCAGCATTTT.

This clonotype occurred many times. The rearrangement joins TRBV2 to TRBJ2-2, with D tentatively TRBD1 (6 bases). The CDR3 runs 14 residues. Germline CDR1 SNHLY, CDR2 FYNNEI. V lost 4 bases and J 6 bases, leaving 12 bases between the germline ends. The CDR3 sequence: CASSVGAYAGELFF. As DNA, the CDR3 is TGTGCCAGCAGTGTGGGGGCTTACGCCGGGGAGCTGTTTTTT.

This clonotype appeared a few times. The chain employs TRBV4-1 and TRBJ2-7; D not certain. Germline V gene data show CDR1 as MGHRA and CDR2 as YSYEKL. The CDR3 has 15 residues. V lost 4 bases to trimming and J lost 0 bases, with 13 bases between them. The CDR3 bases are TGCGCCAGCAGCCCTAATTCGTTGAACTCCTACGAGCAGTACTTC. As protein: CASSPNSLNSYEQYF.

The chain carries TRBV20-1 and TRBJ1-1; 8 bases are a match to TRBD1. V shed 1 base, J shed 4 bases, and the junction held 11 bases outside the gene matches. Germline V gene lookup returns CDR1 DFQATT and CDR2 SNEGSKA (reference sequence). This CDR3 contains 16 residues. The CDR3 protein is CSARVPRTGLGTEAFF. CDR3 in DNA: TGCAGTGCTAGAGTCCCCCGGACAGGGTTGGGCACTGAAGCTTTCTTT.

This chain links TRBV12-3 or TRBV12-4 with TRBJ2-1; 11 bases are a match to TRBD2. V shed 7 bases, J shed 10 bases, and the junction held 12 bases outside the gene matches. The CDR3 spans 15 residues. Written as DNA, the CDR3 is TGTGCCAGCACCCTCCAGCTAGCGGGGGGTTCGGAGCAGTTCTTC. It codes for CASTLQLAGGSEQFF.

This clonotype was detected only a few times. The chain joins TRBV29-1 to TRBJ1-6; TRBD1 matches 10 bases. The V gene end was trimmed by 7 bases and the J gene end by 2 bases; junction bases not matched to a gene: 11. CDR1 is SQVTM, CDR2 ANQGSEA, per germline. CDR3 size: 17 residues. CDR3 nucleotides: TGCAGCGGAGGGCACGGACAGGGGGTAACCTATAATTCACCCCTCCACTTT. This translates into CSGGHGQGVTYNSPLHF.

This clonotype was seen a handful of times. This sequence joins TRBV29-1 and TRBJ2-2, with D perhaps matching TRBD1 (6 bases). The length of the CDR3 is 13 residues. CDR1 and CDR2 from the germline V gene are SQVTM and ANQGSEA. Trimming shortened V by 5 bases and J by 1 base, and 8 bases separated the two germline ends. The CDR3 region is CSVPDRNTGELFF. The CDR3 region has the DNA TGCAGCGTTCCGGACAGGAACACCGGGGAGCTGTTTTTT.

At least ten counts were recorded for this clonotype. The CDR3 bases are TGTGCCAGCAGCTTGTGGGCAGGGTGGGAGACCCAGTACTTC. Translation: CASSLWAGWETQYF. The chain couples TRBV5-6 to TRBJ2-5; maybe TRBD1 (5 bases). CDR3 length: 14 amino acids. V was trimmed by 1 base and J by 5 bases, leaving 12 bases between them. CDR1 is SGHDT, CDR2 YYEEEE, per germline.

The V gene is TRBV18, the J gene TRBJ2-1, with D possibly being TRBD2 (6 bases). Trimming took 6 bases from V and 10 from J, leaving 22 bases between them. Germline lookup yields CDR1 KGHSH and CDR2 LQKENI. The CDR3 runs to 15 residues. The CDR3 DNA follows: TGTGCCAGCTCTCCTTCCGGGACTTCGAGTCTGGAGCAGTTCTTC. It is translated as CASSPSGTSSLEQFF.

The chain employs TRBV7-2 and TRBJ2-7, with 8 bases that match TRBD2. Looked up from germline, CDR1 is SGHTA and CDR2 is FQGNSA. Losses at the gene ends were 5 bases for V and 4 bases for J; bases not matched to a gene: 7. This CDR3 comprises 14 residues. The CDR3 region is CASSRGAGEYEQYF. In nucleotides, the CDR3 is TGTGCCAGCAGCCGGGGAGCGGGAGAATACGAGCAGTACTTC.

V usage is TRBV4-1 and J usage is TRBJ2-7, with TRBD1 identical over 7 bases. Trimming took 0 bases from V and 5 from J; bases not matched to a gene: 10. This CDR3 is 16 amino acids long. Germline values: CDR1 MGHRA, CDR2 YSYEKL. In DNA, the CDR3 is TGCGCCAGCAGCCAAGACTTAGGGTTTCAGGGGGACGAGCAGTACTTC. Protein: CASSQDLGFQGDEQYF.